These T cell receptor beta chains were read from a single sample in a study of shared clonotypes between healthy human individuals. Produced via immunoSEQ multiplex PCR; TCRdb's table is partial and in-frame only. The data show more than 150,000 clones, with around 93% seen just once and more than 0.065% held by the top ten. The sequenced material came from naive CD4+ T cells sorted from blood. The source of these receptors is a woman aged 25 to 39 in good health. Each CDR3 is given with its conserved first and last residue. The D gene is left open where the match is weak. Expanded clones get a size class; other rows say once, few or many, or leave the size out.

CDR3aa: CASSIGQGHTQYF
CDR3nt: TGTGCCAGTAGTATAGGACAGGGGCATACGCAGTATTTT
abundance: once
v_gene: TRBV19
d_gene: TRBD1
j_gene: TRBJ2-3

CDR3aa: CASSQVSAGGMFAEAFF
CDR3nt: TGTGCCAGCTCACAGGTTTCGGCAGGGGGAATGTTCGCTGAAGCTTTCTTT
abundance: -
v_gene: TRBV18
d_gene: TRBD1
j_gene: TRBJ1-1

CDR3aa: CASRRDTYEQYF
CDR3nt: TGTGCCAGCCGACGGGACACCTACGAGCAGTACTTC
abundance: -
v_gene: TRBV2
d_gene: -
j_gene: TRBJ2-7

CDR3aa: CASSSEVGTSEAFF
CDR3nt: TGTGCCAGCAGCTCGGAGGTGGGCACCTCTGAAGCTTTCTTT
abundance: -
v_gene: TRBV14
d_gene: -
j_gene: TRBJ1-1

CDR3aa: CASSLPPLDGTDTQYF
CDR3nt: TGTGCCAGCAGTTTACCTCCGTTAGACGGCACAGATACGCAGTATTTT
abundance: -
v_gene: TRBV28
d_gene: -
j_gene: TRBJ2-3

CDR3aa: CASSVATSGPYEQYF
CDR3nt: TGTGCCAGCAGCGTAGCGACTAGCGGACCCTACGAGCAGTACTTC
abundance: -
v_gene: TRBV9
d_gene: TRBD2
j_gene: TRBJ2-7

CDR3aa: CASRAGWAEAFF
CDR3nt: TGTGCCAGCAGAGCGGGTTGGGCTGAAGCTTTCTTT
abundance: -
v_gene: TRBV6-5
d_gene: -
j_gene: TRBJ1-1

CDR3aa: CAISSGGNEKLFF
CDR3nt: TGTGCCATCAGCTCCGGGGGTAATGAAAAACTGTTTTTT
abundance: -
v_gene: TRBV10-3
d_gene: -
j_gene: TRBJ1-4

CDR3aa: CASKGQGNYEQYF
CDR3nt: TGTGCCAGCAAGGGACAGGGAAACTACGAGCAGTACTTC
abundance: -
v_gene: TRBV11-2
d_gene: TRBD1
j_gene: TRBJ2-7

CDR3aa: CASSQLPVSRTDNSPLHF
CDR3nt: TGTGCCAGCTCCCAACTTCCCGTCTCGCGGACGGATAATTCACCCCTCCACTTT
abundance: -
v_gene: TRBV18
d_gene: -
j_gene: TRBJ1-6

CDR3aa: CAISSSSDTSPGGYTF
CDR3nt: TGTGCCATCAGTAGCTCCTCCGACACCTCTCCGGGGGGCTACACCTTC
abundance: -
v_gene: TRBV10-3
d_gene: -
j_gene: TRBJ1-2

CDR3aa: CASSASSRDVTYEQYF
CDR3nt: TGTGCCAGCAGCGCATCATCTCGGGACGTAACCTACGAGCAGTACTTC
abundance: -
v_gene: TRBV9
d_gene: -
j_gene: TRBJ2-7

CDR3aa: CASSVQGSDTGELFF
CDR3nt: TGTGCCAGCAGTGTACAGGGTTCGGACACCGGGGAGCTGTTTTTT
abundance: -
v_gene: TRBV6-4
d_gene: -
j_gene: TRBJ2-2

CDR3aa: CASSHGSIVPYEQYF
CDR3nt: TGTGCCAGCAGCCACGGGTCCATCGTACCCTACGAGCAGTACTTC
abundance: -
v_gene: TRBV11-1
d_gene: -
j_gene: TRBJ2-7

CDR3aa: CASEADRNTEAFF
CDR3nt: TGTGCCAGCGAAGCCGACAGGAACACTGAAGCTTTCTTT
abundance: -
v_gene: TRBV28
d_gene: -
j_gene: TRBJ1-1

CDR3aa: CASSPRLTPPLDTQYF
CDR3nt: TGTGCCAGCAGTCCTCGACTGACGCCGCCTCTGGATACGCAGTATTTT
abundance: -
v_gene: TRBV6-4
d_gene: -
j_gene: TRBJ2-3

CDR3aa: CASSLGQETQYF
CDR3nt: TGTGCCAGCAGCTTGGGGCAAGAGACCCAGTACTTC
abundance: -
v_gene: TRBV7-9
d_gene: -
j_gene: TRBJ2-5

CDR3aa: CASSIGGNSYNEQFF
CDR3nt: TGTGCCAGTAGTATCGGCGGGAATTCCTACAATGAGCAGTTCTTC
abundance: once
v_gene: TRBV19
d_gene: -
j_gene: TRBJ2-1

CDR3aa: CASSIVGPNTGELFF
CDR3nt: TGTGCCAGTAGTATAGTAGGCCCAAACACCGGGGAGCTGTTTTTT
abundance: once
v_gene: TRBV19
d_gene: -
j_gene: TRBJ2-2

CDR3aa: CASSRRGGNAVREQYF
CDR3nt: TGTGCCAGCAGCCGTCGCGGCGGGAACGCCGTTCGGGAGCAGTACTTC
abundance: once
v_gene: TRBV5-5
d_gene: -
j_gene: TRBJ2-7

CDR3aa: CSVEGVNTEAFF
CDR3nt: TGCAGCGTTGAAGGGGTGAACACTGAAGCTTTCTTT
abundance: -
v_gene: TRBV29-1
d_gene: -
j_gene: TRBJ1-1

CDR3aa: CASSWSWRDRTYEQYF
CDR3nt: TGTGCCAGCAGTTGGTCCTGGCGGGACAGGACCTACGAGCAGTACTTC
abundance: -
v_gene: TRBV28
d_gene: TRBD1
j_gene: TRBJ2-7

CDR3aa: CASSHDRGDTGELFF
CDR3nt: TGCGCCAGCAGCCACGACAGAGGGGACACCGGGGAGCTGTTTTTT
abundance: -
v_gene: TRBV5-1
d_gene: -
j_gene: TRBJ2-2

CDR3aa: CASSPYGTGGYEQYF
CDR3nt: TGTGCCAGCAGCCCATACGGGACAGGGGGTTACGAGCAGTACTTC
abundance: once
v_gene: TRBV7-9
d_gene: TRBD1
j_gene: TRBJ2-7

CDR3aa: CASSWGMGQPQHF
CDR3nt: TGTGCCAGTAGTTGGGGGATGGGTCAGCCCCAGCATTTT
abundance: -
v_gene: TRBV19
d_gene: -
j_gene: TRBJ1-5

CDR3aa: CASSLNTGGETQYF
CDR3nt: TGTGCCAGCAGTTTAAATACAGGGGGGGAGACCCAGTACTTC
abundance: -
v_gene: TRBV27
d_gene: TRBD1
j_gene: TRBJ2-5

CDR3aa: CASSLAGQGTGELFF
CDR3nt: TGCGCCAGCAGCTTGGCGGGACAGGGAACCGGGGAGCTGTTTTTT
abundance: -
v_gene: TRBV5-1
d_gene: TRBD1
j_gene: TRBJ2-2

CDR3aa: CASSLVPGTVTNYGYTF
CDR3nt: TGCGCCAGCAGCTTGGTTCCGGGGACGGTCACTAACTATGGCTACACCTTC
abundance: -
v_gene: TRBV5-1
d_gene: -
j_gene: TRBJ1-2

CDR3aa: CASSPGRSGETQYF
CDR3nt: TGCGCCAGCAGCCCGGGAAGAAGTGGAGAGACCCAGTACTTC
abundance: -
v_gene: TRBV5-1
d_gene: -
j_gene: TRBJ2-5

CDR3aa: CATSRATSADTQYF
CDR3nt: TGTGCCACCAGCAGAGCCACTAGTGCAGATACGCAGTATTTT
abundance: -
v_gene: TRBV15
d_gene: -
j_gene: TRBJ2-3